This T cell receptor (beta chain) was captured by sequencing in a study of T cell responses to AZD1222 COVID-19 vaccine. The protocol was immunoSEQ multiplex PCR, while the TCRdb copy is restricted to in-frame clones and leaves out a portion. The data show 140,000 to 150,000 clones, about 86% seen once. General study points: Along spike, vaccine-associated CD4 TCRs were found throughout, with dominance at 160-218 and 743-854.

Details on this clone: What it binds is not known.

The CDR3 totals 14 residues. The V and J ends lost 2 bases and 0 bases respectively, with 7 bases between them. The V gene's germline CDR1 is KGHSH and CDR2 LQKENI. This TCR was recovered from an adult who received the AZD1222 COVID-19 vaccine. The chain combines TRBV18 with TRBJ1-1; D is ambiguous. This specimen was peripheral blood, taken 28 days after the second AZD1222 dose. The CDR3 region has the DNA TGTGCCAGCTCACCAGCCGTGATGAACACTGAAGCTTTCTTT. Protein sequence: CASSPAVMNTEAFF.